A selection of T cell receptor beta chains follows, all from one sample in a study. MiXCR, run by TCRdb on the 5' RACE reads, gives a single entry per CDR3 protein. Of 35,000 to 50,000 distinct CDR3 sequences listed, around 20% are singletons. What was sequenced was Tregs sorted from blood. Every receptor here comes from a female donor with breast cancer. Both conserved end residues are part of each CDR3. D genes are given only for firm matches. Clone size is shown for a subset of rows, as once, few, many or a class of expanded clone.

>TRBJ2-2|many|TRBV6-1|TRBD2
TGTGCCAGCAGTGAATGGGGAGGGGCGGTCGGGGAGCTGTTTTTT
CASSEWGGAVGELFF
>TRBJ2-1|many|TRBV7-6|.
TGTGCCAGCAGCCCGGACGGGAATGAGCAGTTCTTC
CASSPDGNEQFF
>TRBJ2-3|few|TRBV7-8|TRBD2
TGTGCCAGCAGCTTGCTCGGGACTACCGGGAATACGCAGTATTTT
CASSLLGTTGNTQYF
>TRBJ2-1|few|TRBV12-3/TRBV12-4|.
TGTGCCAGCAGCTGGACTACCCAGCGATCCGATGAGCAGTTCTTC
CASSWTTQRSDEQFF
>TRBJ1-1|.|TRBV2|.
TGTGCCAGCAGTGAAGGGTCCAGAGGGGTGAACACTGAAGCTTTCTTT
CASSEGSRGVNTEAFF
>TRBJ1-1|many|TRBV6-5|TRBD1
TGTGCCAGCAGTGCCGGACAGGGGGCGCGGGCTTTCTTT
CASSAGQGARAFF
>TRBJ1-6|many|TRBV20-1|TRBD1
TGCAGTGCTAGTGTTAACAGGGGGAGCTCCTATAATTCACCCCTCCACTTT
CSASVNRGSSYNSPLHF
>TRBJ1-1|many|TRBV28|TRBD1
TGTGCCAGTAAACAGGGGGGTAACACTGAAGCTTTCTTT
CASKQGGNTEAFF
>TRBJ1-2|.|TRBV7-6|TRBD1
TGTGCCAGCAGCCTTGCACCGGGACAGGGGATTAGTGGCTACACCTTC
CASSLAPGQGISGYTF
>TRBJ2-1|few|TRBV6-1|.
TGTGCCAGCAGTGGGCAGGCGGGGCCCTACAATGAGCAGTTCTTC
CASSGQAGPYNEQFF
>TRBJ1-4|.|TRBV28|.
TGTGCCAGCAGTCTATCATCACTATCAACTAATGAAAAACTGTTTTTT
CASSLSSLSTNEKLFF
>TRBJ1-1|.|TRBV6-5|.
TGTGCCAGCGACCTCAGGGTCTGGGCTCCCCACACTGAAGCTTTCTTT
CASDLRVWAPHTEAFF